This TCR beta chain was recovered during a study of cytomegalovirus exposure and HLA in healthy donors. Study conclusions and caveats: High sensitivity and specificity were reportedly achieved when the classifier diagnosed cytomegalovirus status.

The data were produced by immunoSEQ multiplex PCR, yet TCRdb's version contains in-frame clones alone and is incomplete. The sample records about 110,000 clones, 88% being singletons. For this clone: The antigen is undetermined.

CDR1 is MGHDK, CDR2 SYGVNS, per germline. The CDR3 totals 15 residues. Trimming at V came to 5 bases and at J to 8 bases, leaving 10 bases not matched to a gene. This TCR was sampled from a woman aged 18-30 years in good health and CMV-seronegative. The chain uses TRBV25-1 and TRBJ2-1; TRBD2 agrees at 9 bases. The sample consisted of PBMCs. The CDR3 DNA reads TGTGCCAGCAGTAGTAGCGGGGGACGGTGGGATGAGCAGTTCTTC. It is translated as CASSSSGGRWDEQFF.